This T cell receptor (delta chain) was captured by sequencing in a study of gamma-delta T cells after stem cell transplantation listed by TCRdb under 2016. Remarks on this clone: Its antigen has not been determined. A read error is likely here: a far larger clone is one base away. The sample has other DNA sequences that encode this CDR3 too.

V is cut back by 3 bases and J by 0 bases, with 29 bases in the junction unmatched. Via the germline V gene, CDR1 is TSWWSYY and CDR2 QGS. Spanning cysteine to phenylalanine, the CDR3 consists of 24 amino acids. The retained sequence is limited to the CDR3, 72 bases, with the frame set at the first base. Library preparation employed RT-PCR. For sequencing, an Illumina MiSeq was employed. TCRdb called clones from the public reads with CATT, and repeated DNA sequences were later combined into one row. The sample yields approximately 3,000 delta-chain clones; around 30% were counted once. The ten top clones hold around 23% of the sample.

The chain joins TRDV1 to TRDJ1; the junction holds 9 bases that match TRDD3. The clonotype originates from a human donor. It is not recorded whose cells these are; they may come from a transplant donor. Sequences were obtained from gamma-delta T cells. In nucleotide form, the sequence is TGTGCTCTTGGGGACTTTCCTACGAACATACCTATACTGGGGGAGATAAGGTACACCGATAAACTCATCTTT. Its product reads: CALGDFPTNIPILGEIRYTDKLIF.